A single sample is the source of the 24 T cell receptor beta chains below, sequenced in a study of T cells in Graves' hyperthyroidism and ophthalmopathy. Researchers took RNA transcripts and amplified the TCR beta CDR3 regions from them. A set of HTBI primers served as the primers for a first-round RT-PCR of the TCR CDR3. TCRdb processed the multiplex PCR reads anew with MiXCR; each CDR3 protein has one entry. The data show roughly 500,000 distinct CDR3 sequences, 40% to 55% seen once. The sample taken for sequencing was peripheral blood or thyroid tissue (not recorded which). The receptors shown here come from an adult woman with Graves' disease, either hyperthyroidism or ophthalmopathy (not recorded which).

Concerning this clonotype: Compared with germline, one end of the junction differs, possibly owing to a read error. The rearrangement uses TRBV12-3 or TRBV12-4 and TRBJ2-6; D is possibly TRBD1 or TRBD2 (5 bases each). The CDR3 consists of 13 residues. CDR3 in amino acids: CASTPGGGNVLTF. The CDR3 nucleotides read TGTGCCAGCACCCCCGGTGGGGGCAACGTCCTGACTTTC.

In this sample, this clonotype turned up once. The J gene is TRBJ1-2, the V gene TRBV7-9; perhaps TRBD1 as D (5 bases). Germline assignment: CDR1 SEHNR and CDR2 FQNEAQ (reference sequence). Trimming removed 3 bases from V and 4 bases from J, with 18 bases in between. The CDR3 has 16 residues. CDR3 sequence reads: CASSFGAVTPPYGYTF. The DNA of the CDR3 is TGTGCCAGCAGCTTCGGGGCAGTCACCCCCCCCTATGGCTACACCTTC. Variable domain in full (rest from reference TRBV7-9 and TRBJ1-2): DTGVSQNPRHKITKRGQNVTFRCDPISEHNRLYWYRQTLGQGPEFLTYFQNEAQLEKSRLLSDRFSAERPKGSFSTLEIQRTEQGDSAMYLCASSFGAVTPPYGYTFGSGTRLTVV.

This clonotype was detected only a few times. The CDR3, as DNA: TGTGCCTCTGGGACTAGCCAGCTCTATGGCTACACCTTC. Its protein is CASGTSQLYGYTF. The gene calls are TRBV2 and TRBJ1-2; the D gene is possibly TRBD1 (5 bases). V was pared by 11 bases and J by 4 bases, with 17 bases between. Germline V gene lookup returns CDR1 SNHLY and CDR2 FYNNEI. The CDR3 runs to 13 residues.

This clonotype has a count of ten or more. The chain employs TRBV12-3 or TRBV12-4 and TRBJ1-2; possibly TRBD1 for D (6 bases). There are 15 residues in the CDR3. V was trimmed by 4 bases and J by 6 bases, leaving 18 bases between them. CDR3 sequence: CASSSYSGTRNGYTF. As DNA, the CDR3 is TGTGCCAGCAGTTCATATTCCGGGACAAGAAATGGCTACACCTTC.

This chain uses TRBV20-1 with TRBJ2-3; D unclear. Germline CDR1 is DFQATT and CDR2 is SNEGSKA (reference sequence). V was cut by 1 base and J by 4 bases, with 6 bases left in between. The CDR3 has 12 residues. The CDR3 DNA reads as TGCAGTGCTAGAGGGATGGCAGATACGCAGTATTTT. Amino acids: CSARGMADTQYF.

The chain is built from TRBV4-2 and TRBJ2-7; no clear D. The CDR3 consists of 14 residues. Per germline, CDR1 LGHNA and CDR2 YNFKEQ. V was shortened by 0 bases and J by 4 bases, with 10 bases between the two germline ends. CDR3 nucleotide sequence: TGTGCCAGCAGCCAAGACTCCGCTGGGTACGAGCAGTACTTC. Its translation: CASSQDSAGYEQYF.

This CDR3 reads CASRDAGTGGYNSPLHF. Written as DNA, the CDR3 is TGTGCCAGCCGCGATGCGGGGACAGGGGGTTATAATTCACCCCTCCACTTT. The V gene is TRBV5-6, the J gene TRBJ1-6; TRBD1 matches at 11 bases. J lost 4 bases, V lost 7 bases, and 10 bases had no gene match. Germline V gene data show CDR1 as SGHDT and CDR2 as YYEEEE. This CDR3 comprises 17 residues.

This clonotype showed up many times. The rearrangement links TRBV24-1 to TRBJ2-5, with TRBD2 as a possible D gene (6 bases). Germline CDR1 and CDR2: KGHDR and SFDVKD. Trimming removed 9 bases at V and 5 bases at J, with 15 bases between. CDR3 length: 13 amino acids. The chain's CDR3 is CATRDSIMETQYF. The CDR3 DNA reads as TGTGCCACCCGGGACTCCATTATGGAGACCCAGTACTTC.

In DNA form, the CDR3 reads TGTGCCAGCGTAGCTGGACAGGGGGTGACCCAGTACTTC. Translating it yields CASVAGQGVTQYF. The gene calls are TRBV2 and TRBJ2-5, with 10 bases that match TRBD1. The CDR3 runs to 13 residues. Germline values: CDR1 SNHLY, CDR2 FYNNEI. The trim removed 8 bases at V and 7 bases at J, leaving 7 bases unmatched.

Concerning this clonotype: The CDR3 ends on some other residue instead of the conserved phenylalanine or tryptophan, so this is likely a read error. Because the CDR3's place on the DNA is in doubt, the DNA is left out and the CDR3 is given as listed by TCRdb. The J gene is TRBJ2-2, the V gene TRBV7-9. The CDR3 is made up of 15 amino acids, end residues included. Germline V lookup: CDR1 SEHNR, CDR2 FQNEAQ (reference sequence). The CDR3 sequence: CASSRGPANTGELAT.

On this clonotype itself: Compared with germline, one end of the junction differs, possibly owing to a read error. The chain links TRBV7-2 to TRBJ2-7; TRBD1 or TRBD2 may be the D gene (5 bases each). There are 14 residues in the CDR3. In germline, CDR1 is SGHTA, CDR2 FQGNSA. CDR3 in amino acids: CASSLGQGRYGQYF. The DNA of the CDR3 is TGTGCCAGCAGCTTAGGGCAGGGACGCTACGGGCAGTACTTC.

The rearrangement joins TRBV6-2 or TRBV6-3 to TRBJ1-2; TRBD1 is a possible D gene (5 bases). Germline CDR1 reads MNHEY; CDR2 reads SVGEGT. V lost 7 bases and J 5 bases, leaving 11 bases between the germline ends. The CDR3 length is 12 residues. CDR3 loop: CASKGGAYGYTF. CDR3 sequence (DNA): TGTGCCAGCAAGGGCGGGGCTTATGGCTACACCTTC.

Ten or more counts support this clonotype. V and J are TRBV12-3 or TRBV12-4 and TRBJ2-5; D is undetermined. The V and J ends lost 2 bases and 5 bases respectively, with 9 bases between them. CDR3 length equals 13 residues. The CDR3 DNA is TGTGCCAGCAGTTTAATGGCGCGGGAGACCCAGTACTTC. This codes for CASSLMARETQYF.

This clonotype was seen only once. V usage is TRBV11-2 and J usage is TRBJ1-2; 7 bases fit TRBD1. The CDR3 length is 13 residues. Germline CDR1 SGHAT, CDR2 FQNNGV. V shed 2 bases and J 7 bases; nucleotides not matched to a gene: 4. CDR3 residues: CASSLKQGFGYTF. In nucleotides, the CDR3 is TGTGCCAGCAGCTTAAAACAGGGGTTTGGCTACACCTTC.

The chain carries TRBV13 and TRBJ2-7; 8 bases match TRBD2. Germline V gene data show CDR1 as PRHDT and CDR2 as FYEKMQ (reference sequence). The V gene end was trimmed by 6 bases and the J gene end by 0 bases; junction bases not matched to a gene: 7. This CDR3 is built from 15 residues. This CDR3 is CASSAREGSSYEQYF. As DNA, the CDR3 is TGTGCCAGCAGTGCCCGGGAGGGGAGCTCCTACGAGCAGTACTTC.

In regard to this clonotype: An end of the junction does not agree with germline; a read error may underlie this. The chain couples TRBV19 to TRBJ1-3; D not certain. Per the germline V gene, CDR1 is LNHDA and CDR2 is SQIVND (reference sequence). The CDR3 is 17 residues long. The CDR3 protein is CGSSPRSEPRRGNTIYF. CDR3 bases: TGTGGCAGTAGCCCTCGGTCGGAACCGAGGAGAGGAAACACCATATATTTT.

The chain has TRBV7-2 and TRBJ2-7; the D gene is possibly TRBD2 (7 bases). The length of the CDR3 is 16 residues. V gave up 5 bases and J gave up 3 bases, with 20 bases separating them. Germline values: CDR1 SGHTA, CDR2 FQGNSA. The CDR3 protein is CASSNRGGGDDYEQYF. The CDR3 region has the DNA TGTGCCAGCAGCAACCGAGGGGGGGGGGATGACTACGAGCAGTACTTC. The full variable domain, in which reference TRBV7-2 and TRBJ2-7 provide the parts outside the CDR3, is GAGVSQSPSNKVTEKGKDVELRCDPISGHTALYWYRQSLGQGLEFLIYFQGNSAPDKSGLPSDRFSAERTGGSVSTLTIQRTQQEDSAVYLCASSNRGGGDDYEQYFGPGTRLTVT.

The gene calls are TRBV20-1 and TRBJ2-7; D gene unclear. Per the germline V gene, CDR1 is DFQATT and CDR2 is SNEGSKA (reference sequence). The V and J ends lost 0 bases and 3 bases respectively, with 15 bases between them. This CDR3 contains 15 residues. This CDR3 reads CSARDLGRPSYEQYF. The DNA of the CDR3 is TGCAGTGCTAGAGATCTTGGGCGCCCCAGCTACGAGCAGTACTTC.

The chain employs TRBV5-1 and TRBJ1-2; 7 nucleotides line up with TRBD1. J lost 6 bases, V lost 4 bases, and 6 bases had no gene match. The CDR3 is 13 residues long. Germline V gives CDR1 SGHRS, CDR2 YFSETQ. The CDR3 DNA sequence: TGCGCCAGCAGCGACACAGGGGACGATGGCTACACCTTC. The encoded protein is CASSDTGDDGYTF.

V usage is TRBV15 and J usage is TRBJ1-1; D perhaps matches TRBD1 (5 bases). This CDR3 is 14 amino acids long. The germline gives CDR1 LNHNV, CDR2 YYDKDF (reference sequence). The V gene lost 0 bases and the J gene lost 4 bases, with 9 bases spanning the gap. This CDR3 is CATSRDRQTTEAFF. The CDR3 DNA sequence: TGTGCCACCAGCAGAGATCGACAGACCACTGAAGCTTTCTTT.

This clonotype was detected once. The conserved closing phenylalanine or tryptophan is absent in this CDR3, likely reflecting a read error. The chain is built from TRBV19 and TRBJ1-1; D uncertain. The CDR3 covers 14 residues. Germline lookup yields CDR1 LNHDA and CDR2 SQIVND (reference sequence). Trimming removed 4 bases at V and 3 bases at J, with 12 bases between. DNA for the CDR3: TGTGCCAGTAGTACGGGGATCCGAGACACTGAAGCTTTCCCT. Encoded protein: CASSTGIRDTEAFP.

The chain uses TRBV14 and TRBJ1-1; unclear D gene. CDR3 size: 15 residues. In germline, CDR1 is SGHDN, CDR2 FVKESK. The V and J ends lost 6 bases and 4 bases respectively, with 18 bases between them. CDR3 loop: CASSPRVGGRTEAFF. The CDR3 DNA is TGTGCCAGCAGTCCGCGAGTAGGAGGGCGCACTGAAGCTTTCTTT. The full variable domain, completed using reference TRBV14 and TRBJ1-1, is EAGVTQFPSHSVIEKGQTVTLRCDPISGHDNLYWYRRVMGKEIKFLLHFVKESKQDESGMPNNRFLAERTGGTYSTLKVQPAELEDSGVYFCASSPRVGGRTEAFFGQGTRLTVV.

This clonotype showed up just a few times. The CDR3 protein is CASSMGGTTYEQYF. CDR3 nucleotides: TGTGCCAGTAGTATGGGCGGGACCACCTACGAGCAGTACTTC. The rearrangement uses TRBV19 and TRBJ2-7; TRBD2 is a possible D gene (6 bases). The germline V gene encodes CDR1 LNHDA and CDR2 SQIVND (reference sequence). The V end lost 3 bases, the J end lost 2 bases, and 11 bases lay between the germline ends. The CDR3 has 14 amino acids.

CDR3 loop: CASRWGQINSPLHF. The CDR3 DNA is TGTGCCAGCAGATGGGGACAGATTAATTCACCCCTCCACTTT. This sequence joins TRBV7-2 and TRBJ1-6; TRBD1 agrees at 7 bases. The CDR3 contains 14 residues. The V gene end was trimmed by 6 bases and the J gene end by 6 bases; junction bases not matched to a gene: 5. Looked up from germline, CDR1 is SGHTA and CDR2 is FQGNSA.